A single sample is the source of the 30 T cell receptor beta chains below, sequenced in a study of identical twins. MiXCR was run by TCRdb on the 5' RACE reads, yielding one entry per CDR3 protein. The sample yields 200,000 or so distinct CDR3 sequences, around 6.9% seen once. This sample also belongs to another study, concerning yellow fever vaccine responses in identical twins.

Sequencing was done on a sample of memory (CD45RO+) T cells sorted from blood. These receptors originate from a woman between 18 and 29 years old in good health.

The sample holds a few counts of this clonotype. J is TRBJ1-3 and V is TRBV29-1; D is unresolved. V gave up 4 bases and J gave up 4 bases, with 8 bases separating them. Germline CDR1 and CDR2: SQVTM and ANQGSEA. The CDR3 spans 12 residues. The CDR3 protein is CSVGGRGNTIYF. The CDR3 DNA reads TGCAGCGTTGGAGGTCGGGGAAACACCATATATTTT. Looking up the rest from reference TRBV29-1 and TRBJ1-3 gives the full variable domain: SAVISQKPSRDICQRGTSLTIQCQVDSQVTMMFWYRQQPGQSLTLIATANQGSEATYESGFVIDKFPISRPNLTFSTLTVSNMSPEDSSIYLCSVGGRGNTIYFGEGSWLTVV.

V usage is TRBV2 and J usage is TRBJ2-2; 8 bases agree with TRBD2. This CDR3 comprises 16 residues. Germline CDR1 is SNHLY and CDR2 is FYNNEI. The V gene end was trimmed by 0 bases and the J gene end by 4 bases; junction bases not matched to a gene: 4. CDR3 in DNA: TGTGCCAGCAGTGAAGCAACGGGGGGGTTCACCGGGGAGCTGTTTTTT. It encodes CASSEATGGFTGELFF.

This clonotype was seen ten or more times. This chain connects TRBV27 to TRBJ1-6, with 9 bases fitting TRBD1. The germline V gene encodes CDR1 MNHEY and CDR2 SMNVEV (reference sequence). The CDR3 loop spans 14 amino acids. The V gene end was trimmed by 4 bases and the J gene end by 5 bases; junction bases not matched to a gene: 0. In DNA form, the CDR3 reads TGTGCCAGCAGTTGGACAGGGGATAATTCACCCCTCCACTTT. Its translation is CASSWTGDNSPLHF.

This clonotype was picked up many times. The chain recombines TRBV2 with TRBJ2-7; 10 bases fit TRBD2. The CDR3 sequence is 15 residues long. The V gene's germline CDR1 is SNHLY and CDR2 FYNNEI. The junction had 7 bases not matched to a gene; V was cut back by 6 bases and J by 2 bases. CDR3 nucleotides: TGTGCCAGCAGCGCAGAACTAGCGGGAACCTACGAGCAGTACTTC. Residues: CASSAELAGTYEQYF. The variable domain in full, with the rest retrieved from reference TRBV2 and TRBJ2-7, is EPEVTQTPSHQVTQMGQEVILRCVPISNHLYFYWYRQILGQKVEFLVSFYNNEISEKSEIFDDQFSVERPDGSNFTLKIRSTKLEDSAMYFCASSAELAGTYEQYFGPGTRLTVT.

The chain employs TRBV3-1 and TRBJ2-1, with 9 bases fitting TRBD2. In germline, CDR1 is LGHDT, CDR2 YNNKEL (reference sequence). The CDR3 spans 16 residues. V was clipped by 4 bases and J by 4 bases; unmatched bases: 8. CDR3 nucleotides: TGTGCCAGCAGCCGTCAGACTAGCGGACCATACAATGAGCAGTTCTTC. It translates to CASSRQTSGPYNEQFF.

The CDR3 DNA is TGCAGCGTTGGTGTTTTTACTGGCGGGGGGGCGGATACGCAGTATTTT. Translated: CSVGVFTGGGADTQYF. The gene calls are TRBV29-1 and TRBJ2-3, with TRBD2 matching over 9 bases. Germline loops: CDR1 SQVTM, CDR2 ANQGSEA. The CDR3 spans 16 residues. Germline trimming cut 4 bases from V and 6 bases from J; bases unmatched to any gene: 14.

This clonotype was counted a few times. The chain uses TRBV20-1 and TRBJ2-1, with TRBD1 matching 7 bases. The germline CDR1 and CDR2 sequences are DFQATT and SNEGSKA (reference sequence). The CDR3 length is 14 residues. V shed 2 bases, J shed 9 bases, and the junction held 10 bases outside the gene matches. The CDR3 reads CSARMAGGKGEQFF. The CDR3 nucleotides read TGCAGTGCTAGAATGGCAGGGGGTAAGGGTGAGCAGTTCTTC.

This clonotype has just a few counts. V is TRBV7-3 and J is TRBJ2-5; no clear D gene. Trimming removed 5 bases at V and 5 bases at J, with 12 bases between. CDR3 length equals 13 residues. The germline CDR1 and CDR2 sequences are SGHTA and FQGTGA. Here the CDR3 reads CASSLNPRETQYF. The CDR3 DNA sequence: TGTGCCAGCAGCCTAAACCCGCGGGAGACCCAGTACTTC. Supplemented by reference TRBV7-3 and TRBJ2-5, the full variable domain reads GAGVSQTPSNKVTEKGKYVELRCDPISGHTALYWYRQSLGQGPEFLIYFQGTGAADDSGLPNDRFFAVRPEGSVSTLKIQRTERGDSAVYLCASSLNPRETQYFGPGTRLLVL.

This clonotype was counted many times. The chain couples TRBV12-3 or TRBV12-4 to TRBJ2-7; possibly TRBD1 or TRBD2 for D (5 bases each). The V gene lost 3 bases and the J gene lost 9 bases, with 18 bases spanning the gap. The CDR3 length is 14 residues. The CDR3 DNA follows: TGTGCCAGCAGTTTGGGGACCGCTTGGTCTTCGCAGTACTTC. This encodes CASSLGTAWSSQYF.

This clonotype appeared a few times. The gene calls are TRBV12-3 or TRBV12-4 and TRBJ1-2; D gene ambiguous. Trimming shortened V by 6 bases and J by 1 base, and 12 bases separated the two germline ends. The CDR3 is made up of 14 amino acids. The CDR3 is CASSDTENNYGYTF. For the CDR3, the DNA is TGTGCCAGCAGCGACACAGAAAATAACTATGGCTACACCTTC.

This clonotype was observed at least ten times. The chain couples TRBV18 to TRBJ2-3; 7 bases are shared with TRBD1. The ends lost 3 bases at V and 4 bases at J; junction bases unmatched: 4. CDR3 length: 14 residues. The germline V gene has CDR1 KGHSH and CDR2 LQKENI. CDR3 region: CASSPTGYSDTQYF. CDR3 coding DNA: TGTGCCAGCTCACCGACAGGGTATTCAGATACGCAGTATTTT.

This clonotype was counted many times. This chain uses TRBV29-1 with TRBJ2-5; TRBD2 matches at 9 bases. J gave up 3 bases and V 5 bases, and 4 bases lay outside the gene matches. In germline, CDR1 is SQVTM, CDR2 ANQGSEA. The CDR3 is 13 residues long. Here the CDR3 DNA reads TGCAGCGTTCAGACTAGCGGAAAAGAGACCCAGTACTTC. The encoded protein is CSVQTSGKETQYF.

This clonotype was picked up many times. Written as DNA, the CDR3 is TGCAGTGCTAGAGGGGGTCCTCCGTTTGAGCAGTACTTC. It is translated as CSARGGPPFEQYF. V usage is TRBV20-1 and J usage is TRBJ2-7; D unresolved. The CDR3 totals 13 residues. Germline values: CDR1 DFQATT, CDR2 SNEGSKA (reference sequence). Trimming cost V 1 base and J 7 bases, with 14 bases left between them.

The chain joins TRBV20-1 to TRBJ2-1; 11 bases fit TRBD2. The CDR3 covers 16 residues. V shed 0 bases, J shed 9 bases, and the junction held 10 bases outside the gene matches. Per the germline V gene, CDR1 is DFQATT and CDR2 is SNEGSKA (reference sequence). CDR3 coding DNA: TGCAGTGCTAGAGATGGGACTAGCGGAACCAACAGTGAGCAGTTCTTC. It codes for CSARDGTSGTNSEQFF.

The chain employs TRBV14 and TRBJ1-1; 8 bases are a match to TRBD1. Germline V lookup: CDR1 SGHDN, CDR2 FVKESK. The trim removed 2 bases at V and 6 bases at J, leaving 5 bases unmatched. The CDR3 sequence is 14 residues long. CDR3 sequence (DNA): TGTGCCAGCAGCCAACAGGGGGCTGGTTCTGAAGCTTTCTTT. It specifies CASSQQGAGSEAFF.

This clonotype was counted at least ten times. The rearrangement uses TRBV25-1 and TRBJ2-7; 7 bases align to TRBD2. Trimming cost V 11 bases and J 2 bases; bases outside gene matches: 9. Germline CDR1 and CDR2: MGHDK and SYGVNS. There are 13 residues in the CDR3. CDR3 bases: TGTGCCGACACGGAAGGACTAGCCTACGAGCAGTACTTC. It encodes CADTEGLAYEQYF.

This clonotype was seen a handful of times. CDR3 in amino acids: CASSLVCSGNTIYF. Here the CDR3 DNA reads TGTGCCAGCAGCTTAGTGTGCTCTGGAAACACCATATATTTT. The V gene is TRBV7-9, the J gene TRBJ1-3; no reliable D call. Germline V gene data show CDR1 as SEHNR and CDR2 as FQNEAQ (reference sequence). The CDR3 has 14 amino acids. Trimming took off 1 base at V and 0 bases at J, with 4 bases between the two ends.

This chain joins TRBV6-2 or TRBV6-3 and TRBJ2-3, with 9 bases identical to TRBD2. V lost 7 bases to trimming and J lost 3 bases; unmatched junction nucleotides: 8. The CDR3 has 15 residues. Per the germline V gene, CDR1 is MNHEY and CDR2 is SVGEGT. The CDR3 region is CASTPGLASTDTQYF. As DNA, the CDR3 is TGTGCCAGCACCCCGGGACTAGCCTCTACAGATACGCAGTATTTT.

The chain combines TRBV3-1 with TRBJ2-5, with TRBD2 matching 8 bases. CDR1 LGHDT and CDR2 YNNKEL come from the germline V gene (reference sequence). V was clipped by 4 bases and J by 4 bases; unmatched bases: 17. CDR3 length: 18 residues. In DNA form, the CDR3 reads TGTGCCAGCAGCCCCGAATTATGGGGGACTAGACGTTCAGAGACCCAGTACTTC. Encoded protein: CASSPELWGTRRSETQYF.

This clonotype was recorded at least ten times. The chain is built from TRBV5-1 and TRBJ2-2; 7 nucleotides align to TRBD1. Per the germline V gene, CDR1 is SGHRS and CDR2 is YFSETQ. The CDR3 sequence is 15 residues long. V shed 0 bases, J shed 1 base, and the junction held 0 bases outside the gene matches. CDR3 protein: CASSLGTGNTGELFF. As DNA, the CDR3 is TGCGCCAGCAGCTTGGGGACAGGGAACACCGGGGAGCTGTTTTTT.

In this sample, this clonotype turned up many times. This CDR3 is CASSPPGTGSYEQYF. As DNA, the CDR3 is TGTGCCAGCAGCCCCCCCGGGACAGGGTCCTACGAGCAGTACTTC. This sequence joins TRBV11-2 and TRBJ2-7, with TRBD1 matching over 9 bases. CDR3 length: 15 residues. The V segment lost 5 bases and the J segment 1 base; nucleotides outside the gene matches: 6. The germline V gene has CDR1 SGHAT and CDR2 FQNNGV.

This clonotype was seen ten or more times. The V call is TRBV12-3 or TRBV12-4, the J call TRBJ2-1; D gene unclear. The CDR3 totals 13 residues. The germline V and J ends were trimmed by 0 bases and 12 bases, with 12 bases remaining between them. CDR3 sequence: CASSLASLRVQFF. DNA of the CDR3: TGTGCCAGCAGTTTAGCCAGCCTAAGGGTGCAGTTCTTC.

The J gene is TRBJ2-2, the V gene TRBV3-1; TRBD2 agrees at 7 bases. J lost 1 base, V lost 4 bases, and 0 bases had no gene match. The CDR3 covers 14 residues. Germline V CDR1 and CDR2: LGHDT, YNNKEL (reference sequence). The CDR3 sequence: CASSREGNTGELFF. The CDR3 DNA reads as TGTGCCAGCAGCCGGGAGGGGAACACCGGGGAGCTGTTTTTT.

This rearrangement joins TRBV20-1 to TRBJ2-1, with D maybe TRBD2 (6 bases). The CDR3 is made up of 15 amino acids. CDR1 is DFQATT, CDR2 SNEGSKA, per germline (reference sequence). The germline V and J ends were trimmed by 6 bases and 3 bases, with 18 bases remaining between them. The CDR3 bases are TGCAGTGCAGAACCGGGACTCTCTCTCTACAATGAGCAGTTCTTC. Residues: CSAEPGLSLYNEQFF.

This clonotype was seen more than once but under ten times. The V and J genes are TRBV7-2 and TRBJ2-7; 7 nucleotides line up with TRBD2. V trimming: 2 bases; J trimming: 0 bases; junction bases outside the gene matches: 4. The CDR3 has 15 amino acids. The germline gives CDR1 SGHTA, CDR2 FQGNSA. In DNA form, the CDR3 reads TGTGCCAGCAGCTTAAGCGGGACGAACTCCTACGAGCAGTACTTC. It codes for CASSLSGTNSYEQYF.

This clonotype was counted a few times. The CDR3 protein is CASSLHRDEQYF. The CDR3 DNA sequence: TGTGCCAGCAGCCTACACAGGGACGAGCAGTACTTC. V gene TRBV6-6 combines with J gene TRBJ2-7; weak D call: TRBD1 (6 bases). Germline lookup yields CDR1 MNHNY and CDR2 SVGAGI (reference sequence). The V end was cut by 6 bases, the J end by 5 bases, with 11 bases between. The CDR3 runs to 12 residues.

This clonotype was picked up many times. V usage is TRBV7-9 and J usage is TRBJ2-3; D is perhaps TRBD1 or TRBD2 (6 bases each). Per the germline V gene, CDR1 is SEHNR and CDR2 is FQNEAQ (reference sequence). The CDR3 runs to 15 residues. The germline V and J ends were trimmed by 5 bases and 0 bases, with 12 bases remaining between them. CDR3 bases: TGTGCCAGCAGCCCCCCGGGGGCTAGCACAGATACGCAGTATTTT. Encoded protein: CASSPPGASTDTQYF.

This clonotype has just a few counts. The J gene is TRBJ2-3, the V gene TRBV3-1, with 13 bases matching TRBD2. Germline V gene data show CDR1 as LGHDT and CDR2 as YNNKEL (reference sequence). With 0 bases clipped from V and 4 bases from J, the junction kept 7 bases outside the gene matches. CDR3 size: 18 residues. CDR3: CASSQDPRTSGSADTQYF. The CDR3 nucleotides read TGTGCCAGCAGCCAAGACCCTCGGACTAGCGGGAGTGCAGATACGCAGTATTTT.

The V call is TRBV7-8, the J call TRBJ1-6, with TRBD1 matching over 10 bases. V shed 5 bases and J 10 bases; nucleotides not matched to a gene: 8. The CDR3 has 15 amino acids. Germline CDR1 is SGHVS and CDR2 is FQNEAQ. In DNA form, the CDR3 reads TGTGCCAGCAGCCTAGACCGGGACAGGGGATCACCCCTCCACTTT. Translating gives CASSLDRDRGSPLHF.

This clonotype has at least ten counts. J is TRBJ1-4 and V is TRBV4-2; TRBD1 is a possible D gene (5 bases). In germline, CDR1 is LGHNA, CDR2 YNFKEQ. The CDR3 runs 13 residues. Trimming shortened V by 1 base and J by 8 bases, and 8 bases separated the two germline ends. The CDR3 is CASSQADTEKLFF. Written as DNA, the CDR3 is TGTGCCAGCAGCCAAGCGGACACCGAAAAACTGTTTTTT.